The 19 T cell receptor beta chains below come from one sample, sequenced in a study of blood T cell repertoires in COVID-19. Profiling relied on immunoSEQ multiplex PCR, and the TCRdb table lists in-frame clones only, not all of them. The sample has approximately 310,000 clones; 80% to 90% are singletons. Sequencing used PBMCs or T cells enriched from blood (not recorded which). These receptor sequences come from a young man who had recovered from COVID-19.

This clone was counted between two and nine times. The CDR3 is CASSRGPGGRNEQFF. The DNA for the CDR3 is TGTGCCAGTAGTAGAGGTCCAGGGGGCCGAAATGAGCAGTTCTTC. This chain joins TRBV19 and TRBJ2-1; TRBD1 aligns across 8 bases. Germline trimming cut 4 bases from V and 7 bases from J; bases unmatched to any gene: 9. There are 15 residues in the CDR3. Germline V gene data show CDR1 as LNHDA and CDR2 as SQIVND (reference sequence).

This sequence joins TRBV5-1 and TRBJ1-3; D possibly corresponds to TRBD1 (6 bases). Germline V gene lookup returns CDR1 SGHRS and CDR2 YFSETQ. The CDR3 is 15 amino acids. The V gene lost 4 bases and the J gene lost 3 bases, with 14 bases spanning the gap. In nucleotides, the CDR3 is TGCGCCAGCAGCCTGCCTGGGGGCCTTGGAAACACCATATATTTT. Residues: CASSLPGGLGNTIYF.

V usage is TRBV5-1 and J usage is TRBJ2-7; 13 nucleotides agree with TRBD2. Germline V gives CDR1 SGHRS, CDR2 YFSETQ. J gave up 5 bases and V 4 bases, and 6 bases lay outside the gene matches. The CDR3 totals 15 residues. In DNA, the CDR3 is TGCGCCAGCAGCGGTACTAGCGGGGGGGCGGACGAGCAGTACTTC. Translating it yields CASSGTSGGADEQYF.

The chain couples TRBV19 to TRBJ2-1; D remains unclear. The germline V gene encodes CDR1 LNHDA and CDR2 SQIVND (reference sequence). The CDR3 has 12 residues. Trimming removed 3 bases at V and 7 bases at J, with 7 bases between. CDR3: CASSIRWNEQFF. The CDR3 DNA is TGTGCCAGTAGTATTCGGTGGAATGAGCAGTTCTTC.

The CDR3 DNA sequence: TGCGCCAGCAGAAGACTAGCGGGGATGGACGAGCAGTACTTC. As protein: CASRRLAGMDEQYF. The chain has TRBV5-1 and TRBJ2-7, with TRBD2 matching 11 bases. V gave up 5 bases and J gave up 5 bases; unmatched junction bases: 6. Germline V gene lookup returns CDR1 SGHRS and CDR2 YFSETQ. The CDR3 extends over 14 amino acids. The complete variable domain, with remaining parts taken from reference TRBV5-1 and TRBJ2-7, reads KAGVTQTPRYLIKTRGQQVTLSCSPISGHRSVSWYQQTPGQGLQFLFEYFSETQRNKGNFPGRFSGRQFSNSRSEMNVSTLELGDSALYLCASRRLAGMDEQYFGPGTRLTVT.

V usage is TRBV3-1 (or the pseudogene TRBV3-2) and J usage is TRBJ2-1; perhaps TRBD1 as D (6 bases). In germline, CDR1 is LGHDT, CDR2 YNNKEL (reference sequence). Trimming left V 4 bases short and J 1 base short, with 11 bases between. The CDR3 has 15 residues. CDR3 coding DNA: TGTGCCAGCAGCCCCGATCAGGGGTCCTACAATGAGCAGTTCTTC. It translates to CASSPDQGSYNEQFF.

The chain employs TRBV6-5 and TRBJ1-5; maybe TRBD1 (6 bases). Trimming removed 6 bases from V and 11 bases from J, with 20 bases in between. Germline loops: CDR1 MNHEY, CDR2 SVGAGI. This CDR3 comprises 14 residues. CDR3 region: CASSTGGGYRTQHF. The CDR3 nucleotides read TGTGCCAGCAGCACCGGGGGGGGCTACAGGACCCAGCATTTT.

The V and J genes are TRBV11-1 and TRBJ2-5; weak D call: TRBD2 (5 bases). This CDR3 spans 15 amino acids. In germline, CDR1 is SGHAT, CDR2 FQDESV (reference sequence). The V gene lost 5 bases and the J gene lost 1 base, with 14 bases spanning the gap. CDR3 DNA: TGTGCCAGCAGCCGAACCGGGGTTGGCCAAGAGACCCAGTACTTC. Its protein is CASSRTGVGQETQYF. Combining the CDR3 with reference TRBV11-1 and TRBJ2-5 gives the whole variable domain EAEVAQSPRYKITEKSQAVAFWCDPISGHATLYWYRQILGQGPELLVQFQDESVVDDSQLPKDRFSAERLKGVDSTLKIQPAELGDSAMYLCASSRTGVGQETQYFGPGTRLLVL.

This clone was seen a single time. The chain links TRBV11-2 to TRBJ2-7; possible D gene TRBD1, 6 bases. V lost 4 bases, J lost 4 bases, and 26 bases lay in between. Germline CDR1 reads SGHAT; CDR2 reads FQNNGV. This CDR3 contains 18 residues. This CDR3 is CASSWRGGATGRAYEQYF. In DNA form, the CDR3 reads TGTGCCAGCAGCTGGAGAGGGGGTGCGACAGGACGGGCTTACGAGCAGTACTTC. Supplemented by reference TRBV11-2 and TRBJ2-7, the full variable domain reads EAGVAQSPRYKIIEKRQSVAFWCNPISGHATLYWYQQILGQGPKLLIQFQNNGVVDDSQLPKDRFSAERLKGVDSTLKIQPAKLEDSAVYLCASSWRGGATGRAYEQYFGPGTRLTVT.

The DNA of the CDR3 is TGTGCTAGTGGTTTGGTAGTTACCCTACACACCGGGGAGCTGTTTTTT. It translates to CASGLVVTLHTGELFF. The chain uses TRBV12-5 and TRBJ2-2; D unclear. The CDR3 sequence is 16 residues long. V lost 0 bases and J lost 3, with 11 bases in between. Germline CDR1 reads LGHNT; CDR2 reads FRNRAP.

DNA for the CDR3: TGCGCCAGCAGCTTGACGGGAACAGCCGATGAAGCTTTCTTT. Protein product: CASSLTGTADEAFF. This sequence joins TRBV5-1 and TRBJ1-1, with unresolved D. This CDR3 contains 14 residues. V lost 1 base and J lost 7, with 14 bases in between. Germline V gene lookup returns CDR1 SGHRS and CDR2 YFSETQ.

The DNA of the CDR3 is TGTGCCAGCAGTGCGGGGGACAGAACCTACGAGCAGTACTTC. Encoded protein: CASSAGDRTYEQYF. The rearrangement joins TRBV25-1 to TRBJ2-7; possible D gene TRBD1, 7 bases. V was pared by 4 bases and J by 2 bases, with 12 bases between. The CDR3 consists of 14 residues. Looked up from germline, CDR1 is MGHDK and CDR2 is SYGVNS.

V gene TRBV4-3 combines with J gene TRBJ1-2; 7 nucleotides match TRBD1. Germline loops: CDR1 LGHNA, CDR2 YSLEER. Germline trimming cut 0 bases from V and 4 bases from J; bases unmatched to any gene: 5. This CDR3 region has 15 residues. The DNA of the CDR3 is TGCGCCAGCAGCCAAGATACAGGGGTTGTCTATGGCTACACCTTC. Translating gives CASSQDTGVVYGYTF.

The CDR3 DNA reads as TGCGCCAGCAGCTTGTATGCAGGGGGCGTCGAGCAGTACTTC. Protein product: CASSLYAGGVEQYF. This rearrangement joins TRBV5-1 to TRBJ2-7, with TRBD1 identical over 8 bases. Germline-derived CDR1 and CDR2 are SGHRS and YFSETQ. Trimming at V came to 1 base and at J to 6 bases, leaving 6 bases not matched to a gene. This CDR3 contains 14 residues.

The rearrangement joins TRBV7-9 to TRBJ1-1; D ambiguous. The CDR3 extends over 11 amino acids. CDR1 is SEHNR and CDR2 is FQNEAQ in the germline V gene (reference sequence). V gave up 7 bases and J gave up 5 bases, with 8 bases separating them. The CDR3 protein is CASNRETEAFF. The CDR3 DNA reads as TGTGCCAGCAACCGGGAAACTGAAGCTTTCTTT.

The rearrangement uses TRBV6-1 and TRBJ2-7, with 10 bases identical to TRBD2. The trim removed 0 bases at V and 4 bases at J, leaving 3 bases unmatched. This CDR3 region has 15 residues. Germline V gives CDR1 MNHNS, CDR2 SASEGT. In DNA form, the CDR3 reads TGTGCCAGCAGTGAAGCAGCGGGGGGGGTTTACGAGCAGTACTTC. Translated: CASSEAAGGVYEQYF.

The chain joins TRBV19 to TRBJ1-1; 8 bases map to TRBD1. The trim removed 9 bases at V and 2 bases at J, leaving 8 bases unmatched. Germline CDR1 LNHDA, CDR2 SQIVND (reference sequence). The CDR3 spans 14 residues. As DNA, the CDR3 is TGTGCCAGCAAAACGGGACAGGCTAACACTGAAGCTTTCTTT. This sequence encodes CASKTGQANTEAFF.

The V gene is TRBV6-5, the J gene TRBJ1-5; 7 bases match TRBD1. The V segment lost 4 bases and the J segment 4 bases; nucleotides outside the gene matches: 1. The CDR3 has 13 residues. Germline values: CDR1 MNHEY, CDR2 SVGAGI. CDR3 in amino acids: CASSWDSNQPQHF. The CDR3 DNA is TGTGCCAGCAGTTGGGACAGTAATCAGCCCCAGCATTTT.

This sequence joins TRBV3-1 (or the pseudogene TRBV3-2) and TRBJ2-1, with TRBD2 matching over 12 bases. The V segment lost 3 bases and the J segment 4 bases; nucleotides outside the gene matches: 4. This CDR3 is 16 amino acids long. Germline CDR1 and CDR2: LGHDT and YNNKEL (reference sequence). CDR3 sequence: CASSQGTSGGYNEQFF. As DNA, the CDR3 is TGTGCCAGCAGCCAGGGAACTAGCGGGGGGTACAATGAGCAGTTCTTC.